One and the same sample provided the 4 T cell receptor beta chains below, sequenced in a study of control samples from healthy donors and cancer patients. Method: immunoSEQ multiplex PCR; TCRdb's copy keeps in-frame clones and lacks some. The sample has tens of thousands of clones, around 94% seen once; the top ten hold 0.8%. Sequencing was carried out using PBMCs. The receptor source for this set is a man aged 30 to 39 with colorectal cancer.

The genes are TRBV24-1 and TRBJ1-2; 8 positions match TRBD1. Unmatched junction bases numbered 15, after V lost 7 bases and J lost 6 bases. CDR1 is KGHDR, CDR2 SFDVKD, per germline. The CDR3 runs to 16 residues. The CDR3 bases are TGTGCCACCAGCTCCACTACAGGGGGGCTTGTGGATGGCTACACCTTC. Translated, it gives CATSSTTGGLVDGYTF.

This chain uses TRBV6-2 or TRBV6-3 with TRBJ2-1; D assignment may be TRBD1 or TRBD2 (5 bases each). The germline V and J ends were trimmed by 6 bases and 6 bases, with 18 bases remaining between them. CDR3 size: 15 residues. CDR1 MNHEY and CDR2 SVGEGT come from the germline V gene. DNA of the CDR3: TGTGCCAGCAGCGCTCCGGGACGGAGTTTCAATGAGCAGTTCTTC. This gives the protein CASSAPGRSFNEQFF.

The chain recombines TRBV21-1 with TRBJ1-2; the table's D call TRBD1 went unverified against the DNA. TRBV21-1 is deemed a pseudogene. The CDR3 runs 14 residues. CDR3 in amino acids: CATPQGVGFYGYTF. CDR3 nucleotides: TGTGCCACCCCTCAGGGGGTGGGATTCTATGGCTACACCTTC.

The chain joins TRBV4-3 to TRBJ2-2; D is possibly TRBD1 or TRBD2 (5 bases each). Germline V gives CDR1 LGHNA, CDR2 YSLEER. Between the trimmed V and J ends, which lost 2 bases and 2 bases, there was a span of 18 bases. This CDR3 region has 18 residues. Here the CDR3 DNA reads TGCGCCAGCAGCCAATCACACCCCCTCGGGGCCAACACCGGGGAGCTGTTTTTT. Translated: CASSQSHPLGANTGELFF.